Listed here is a single TCR beta chain. The antigen remains unidentified. With 5 bases removed from V and 8 bases from J, the gap between germline ends came to 16 bases. CDR3 length equals 14 residues. Germline CDR1 SGHRS, CDR2 YFSETQ. The sample originates from a study of OX40 agonist ivuxolimab in advanced cancers. Study at large: Partial responses were achieved by three patients, one with hepatocellular carcinoma and two with cutaneous melanoma. The study, taken as a whole, reports: Low levels of normalized T-cell clonal expansion also appeared in some nonresponders. CD8+ T cells averaged more expanded clones than CD4+.

Enrollment shut out patients with autoimmune disease history or systemic immunosuppression. Profiling relied on immunoSEQ multiplex PCR, and the TCRdb table lists in-frame clones only, not all of them. The data hold about 62,000 clones, with 88% observed a single time. The V call is TRBV5-1, the J call TRBJ1-4; the D is unclear. This receptor was obtained from an adult with an advanced solid tumor such as melanoma, head and neck, liver or kidney cancer. The input for sequencing was CD4+ or CD8+ T cells sorted from blood, taken in a trial of the OX40 agonist ivuxolimab. The CDR3 is CASSYGSEGEKLFF. The CDR3 nucleotides are TGCGCCAGCAGTTACGGATCGGAGGGCGAAAAACTGTTTTTT.